Presented here are 20 T cell receptor beta chains from one specimen sequenced in a study of CXCR3-negative and CXCR3-positive naive CD8 T cells. Libraries were UMI-labeled 5' RACE TRB cDNA. TCRdb reprocessed the 5' RACE reads and stores each CDR3 protein as one record, lacking DNA. This listing includes about 40,000 distinct CDR3 sequences. The sample comprised memory CD8+ T cells from blood. The receptors originated from a human donor in good health. Some clones in this sample may be carry-over from other donors' samples.

The chain uses TRBV27 and TRBJ1-1; with no DNA, the TCRdb D assignment of TRBD1 cannot be verified. The CDR3 is 14 residues long. Germline-derived CDR1 and CDR2 are MNHEY and SMNVEV (reference sequence). This CDR3 is CASSPTTGLTEALF.

The rearrangement joins TRBV7-2 to TRBJ2-7; TCRdb lists TRBD1, though no DNA is available to test this call. This CDR3 is built from 13 residues. Germline V lookup: CDR1 SGHTA, CDR2 FQGNSA. The CDR3 sequence is CASSLGTGYEQYF.

The chain has TRBV6-4 and TRBJ2-2. The CDR3 has 14 amino acids. Germline V lookup: CDR1 MRHNA, CDR2 SNTAGT. The CDR3 sequence is CASSDGGNTGELFF.

The rearrangement uses TRBV29-1 and TRBJ2-1; the D call of TRBD1 rests on TCRdb alone, since no DNA is present to check it. Germline V gene lookup returns CDR1 SQVTM and CDR2 ANQGSEA. CDR3 length: 12 residues. The CDR3 sequence: CSGGGQGYEQFF.

V is TRBV6-5 and J is TRBJ2-5; TCRdb's D gene call, TRBD2, goes unchecked for lack of DNA. There are 14 residues in the CDR3. Germline V gene sequence: CDR1 MNHEY, CDR2 SVGAGI. This chain's CDR3 is CASSYGGGEETQYF.

The gene calls are TRBV5-5 and TRBJ2-7. Germline CDR1 SGHKS, CDR2 YYEKEE (reference sequence). The CDR3 is 14 amino acids. CDR3 amino acids: CASSSLYGPYEQYF.

This chain connects TRBV12-3 or TRBV12-4 to TRBJ2-1; TCRdb proposes TRBD2, but this gene call is untestable without DNA. This CDR3 region has 14 residues. The CDR3 sequence: CASKPSGGAFEQFF.

This chain joins TRBV11-2 and TRBJ2-2; TCRdb gives TRBD1 as the D gene, but with no DNA this cannot be confirmed. The CDR3 contains 15 residues. Per the germline V gene, CDR1 is SGHAT and CDR2 is FQNNGV. CDR3 loop: CASSSLRRGSGELFF.

The rearrangement uses TRBV7-3 and TRBJ2-3. The germline V gene has CDR1 SGHTA and CDR2 FQGTGA. The CDR3 runs 14 residues. CDR3 sequence: CASSLTDSTDTQYF.

This chain uses TRBV28 with TRBJ2-3; TCRdb reports TRBD2, a call that lacks DNA to check it against. Germline-derived CDR1 and CDR2 are MDHEN and SYDVKM. The CDR3 runs to 15 residues. The chain's CDR3 is CATHGEGKGTDTQYF.

The chain combines TRBV7-9 with TRBJ2-4; the D gene TCRdb calls, TRBD2, cannot be checked with no DNA. This CDR3 comprises 16 residues. Germline V gives CDR1 SEHNR, CDR2 FQNEAQ (reference sequence). CDR3 amino acids: CASSSTDAPTGDIQYF.

This rearrangement joins TRBV19 to TRBJ1-1. The V gene's germline CDR1 is LNHDA and CDR2 SQIVND (reference sequence). CDR3 length equals 12 residues. The chain's CDR3 is CASRGLGTEAFF.

The chain has TRBV2 and TRBJ2-7. Looked up from germline, CDR1 is SNHLY and CDR2 is FYNNEI. The CDR3 is 11 amino acids. The CDR3: CATGETYEQYF.

This rearrangement joins TRBV6-6 to TRBJ2-5; the TCRdb D gene call, TRBD2, has no DNA to confirm it. Germline CDR1 is MNHNY and CDR2 is SVGAGI (reference sequence). CDR3 length equals 18 residues. The CDR3 here is CASSSGLAGGPGQETQYF.

V gene TRBV7-3 combines with J gene TRBJ2-7; TCRdb's D gene call, TRBD1, goes unchecked for lack of DNA. The CDR3 covers 13 residues. Germline assignment: CDR1 SGHTA and CDR2 FQGTGA. The CDR3 protein is CASSLAPEGEQYF.

The gene calls are TRBV9 and TRBJ2-3; TCRdb's D call, TRBD1, is unchecked because there is no DNA. Germline loops: CDR1 SGDLS, CDR2 YYNGEE. The CDR3 sequence is 16 residues long. CDR3 amino acids: CASSDPSGRTAGEQYF.

CDR3 sequence reads: CASSYPLTDHNEQFF. The rearrangement joins TRBV6-6 to TRBJ2-1; absent DNA, TCRdb's TRBD1 call cannot be checked. The CDR3 runs 15 residues. Germline V lookup: CDR1 MNHNY, CDR2 SVGAGI (reference sequence).

This chain uses TRBV27 with TRBJ1-1; TCRdb reports TRBD1, a call that lacks DNA to check it against. The CDR3 is made up of 12 amino acids. Germline V gives CDR1 MNHEY, CDR2 SMNVEV (reference sequence). The CDR3 sequence is CASSLGAGKAFF.

CDR3 region: CASSRGGIGYTF. This chain links TRBV27 with TRBJ1-2; TCRdb designates TRBD1, a call that cannot be tested without DNA. Germline assignment: CDR1 MNHEY and CDR2 SMNVEV (reference sequence). The CDR3 spans 12 residues.

This chain links TRBV29-1 with TRBJ1-4; TCRdb's D call, TRBD1, is unchecked because there is no DNA. CDR3 length: 11 residues. Germline-derived CDR1 and CDR2 are SQVTM and ANQGSEA. The CDR3 protein is CSVEGAGKLFF.